The clone carrying this T cell receptor (beta chain) was observed many times. Its antigen remains unidentified. CDR3 size: 13 residues. The V gene lost 10 bases and the J gene lost 4 bases, with 16 bases spanning the gap. This sample stems from a study of T cells in Graves' hyperthyroidism and ophthalmopathy. The TCR beta CDR3 regions underwent amplification using RNA transcripts as the source. Primed by the HTBI set, a first-round RT-PCR was run on the TCR CDR3. MiXCR, run by TCRdb on the multiplex PCR reads, gives a single entry per CDR3 protein. The sample lists about 290,000 distinct CDR3 sequences; 13% were seen once. Findings of the study overall: The majority of expanded thyroid clonotypes above 0.001 also appeared in blood. Ophthalmopathy got predicted by the model a median around six months before its onset.

Uncontrolled infection, other autoimmune disease, pregnancy or lactation led to exclusion. The sample of blood was obtained at first hyperthyroidism diagnosis (before any ophthalmopathy symptoms). The rearrangement uses TRBV12-3 or TRBV12-4 and TRBJ1-1; D gene unclear. Sequenced material: blood. The TCR originated in a woman aged 25 to 39 with Graves' hyperthyroidism that later progressed to Graves' ophthalmopathy. The CDR3 sequence: CATDLWGGTEAFF. In DNA form, the CDR3 reads TGTGCCACCGATTTATGGGGTGGCACTGAAGCTTTCTTT.